This TCR beta chain was identified in a study of T-cell memory formation after mild COVID-19. 5'RACE primed from the constant segment yielded TCR alpha and TCR beta cDNA libraries bearing sample barcodes and UMIs. TCRdb re-called the 5' RACE reads with MiXCR, one entry per CDR3 protein. The sample records approximately 270,000 distinct CDR3 sequences, around 16% being singletons. General study findings and limits: Mainly CM and EM harbored the contracting CD4+ clones; mainly EMRA harbored the CD8+ ones.

In its sample, this clonotype was seen many times. What it binds is not known. Sequencing was done on a sample of PBMCs or a T cell subset sorted from them (not recorded which). This TCR came from a man aged 18 to 30 who had mild COVID-19 (a few samples of this study predate the infection). Cell type and time point are not known.

CDR3 nucleotide sequence: TGCGCCAGCAGCCAAGATCAGGTCGGACAGGAAGAGACCCAGTACTTC. Its translation is CASSQDQVGQEETQYF. The gene calls are TRBV4-1 and TRBJ2-5; TRBD1 aligns across 7 bases. After removal of 0 bases from V and 3 bases from J, the junction contained 7 bases not matched to a gene. This CDR3 spans 16 amino acids. Germline CDR1 reads MGHRA; CDR2 reads YSYEKL.